This TCR beta chain was profiled in a study of T cell responses to AZD1222 COVID-19 vaccine. Study-wide results and limits: Researchers took repertoire samples only after the peak T cell response had come. At baseline, just a handful of AZD1222 recipients tested seropositive. Receipt of two AZD1222 doses was followed by a rise in Spike-specific TCR breadth and depth.

This CDR3 is 15 amino acids long. The germline V gene has CDR1 LNHDA and CDR2 SQIVND (reference sequence). The ends lost 3 bases at V and 2 bases at J; junction bases unmatched: 6. The repertoire was sequenced with immunoSEQ multiplex PCR; TCRdb's copy has only in-frame clones and lacks some. The sample has 60,000 to 70,000 clones, approximately 83% seen once. Comments on this clone: Its matching antigen is unknown.

The gene calls are TRBV19 and TRBJ2-5, with TRBD1 matching over 7 bases. This sequence originates from an adult in good health. This sample comprised peripheral blood, obtained on day 0 of AZD1222 vaccination. The CDR3, as DNA: TGTGCCAGTAGTATGACAGGGTCCGGACAAGAGACCCAGTACTTC. Residues: CASSMTGSGQETQYF.